Listed below are T cell receptor beta chains from one sample, sequenced in a study of beta chain features in type 1 diabetes. Profiling relied on immunoSEQ multiplex PCR, and the TCRdb table lists in-frame clones only, not all of them. Here the sample spans roughly 500,000 clones, over 25% being singletons. Sequencing input: naive CD4+ T cells from blood. These receptors came from a man younger than 30 in good health. Both conserved end residues are part of each CDR3. D genes are given only for firm matches. A row's size may be missing; if present it is once, few, many or a size class.

V gene,J gene,clone size,D gene,CDR3 protein,CDR3 DNA
TRBV7-3,TRBJ2-3,-,TRBD2,CASSREGSDTQYF,TGTGCCAGCAGCCGGGAGGGTTCAGATACGCAGTATTTT
TRBV29-1,TRBJ2-7,few,TRBD1,CSTGQGRSEQYF,TGCAGCACCGGACAGGGCAGAAGCGAGCAGTACTTC
TRBV27,TRBJ1-3,-,-,CASSPYSGNTIYF,TGTGCCAGCAGTCCATACTCTGGAAACACCATATATTTT
TRBV5-1,TRBJ2-1,-,TRBD1,CASSSGQGANEQFF,TGCGCCAGCAGCTCAGGACAGGGCGCCAATGAGCAGTTCTTC
TRBV30,TRBJ1-1,-,-,CAWSDLGTLGKAFF,TGTGCCTGGAGTGATCTCGGGACTCTTGGAAAAGCTTTCTTT
TRBV4-3,TRBJ1-2,-,-,CASSRGMNYGYTF,TGCGCCAGCAGCCGCGGGATGAACTATGGCTACACCTTC
TRBV28,TRBJ2-5,few,-,CASSLIEETQYF,TGTGCCAGCAGTTTAATCGAAGAGACCCAGTACTTC
TRBV4-3,TRBJ2-7,once,TRBD2,CASSQSGGHEQYF,TGCGCCAGCAGCCAGTCGGGAGGCCACGAGCAGTACTTC
TRBV29-1,TRBJ2-2,-,-,CSVNVAGEGGELFF,TGCAGCGTCAATGTTGCAGGGGAGGGCGGGGAGCTGTTTTTT
TRBV9,TRBJ2-7,-,TRBD2,CASSVEPSGSGEQYF,TGTGCCAGCAGCGTAGAGCCTAGCGGGAGTGGGGAGCAGTACTTC
TRBV7-2,TRBJ1-2,-,-,CASREDPSNYGYTF,TGTGCCAGCAGGGAGGACCCCTCAAACTATGGCTACACCTTC
TRBV9,TRBJ2-3,few,-,CASSVQGRTDTQYF,TGTGCCAGCAGCGTACAGGGGCGCACAGATACGCAGTATTTT
TRBV30,TRBJ2-7,-,TRBD2,CAWSVLVGTTEQYF,TGTGCCTGGAGTGTACTAGTTGGGACTACCGAGCAGTACTTC
TRBV28,TRBJ2-3,-,-,CASSFGGGGTDTQYF,TGTGCCAGCAGTTTTGGAGGTGGGGGCACAGATACGCAGTATTTT
TRBV15,TRBJ2-5,-,-,CATSRDLRGTQYF,TGTGCCACCAGCAGAGATCTCCGAGGGACCCAGTACTTC
TRBV29-1,TRBJ2-1,-,TRBD1,CSAGTGSYNEQFF,TGCAGCGCTGGGACAGGGTCCTACAATGAGCAGTTCTTC
TRBV30,TRBJ2-1,-,TRBD2,CAWSTSVFGNEQFF,TGTGCCTGGAGCACTAGCGTTTTTGGCAATGAGCAGTTCTTC
TRBV27,TRBJ1-1,-,-,CASRRWAGVEKAFF,TGTGCCAGCAGAAGGTGGGCAGGGGTGGAGAAAGCTTTCTTT
TRBV30,TRBJ1-4,-,-,CAWSFGRSNEKLFF,TGTGCCTGGAGTTTCGGGCGGTCTAATGAAAAACTGTTTTTT
TRBV19,TRBJ2-3,few,-,CARVRRLGQYF,TGTGCCAGGGTCCGTCGGTTAGGGCAGTATTTT
TRBV9,TRBJ2-3,-,-,CASSSRTSTDTQYF,TGTGCCAGCAGCAGCCGGACTAGCACAGATACGCAGTATTTT
TRBV4-3,TRBJ1-1,few,-,CASSHAGDTEAFF,TGCGCCAGCAGCCACGCCGGGGACACTGAAGCTTTCTTT
TRBV7-9,TRBJ1-1,few,-,CASSLAGRSGTEAFF,TGTGCCAGCAGCTTAGCTGGCAGGTCCGGTACTGAAGCTTTCTTT
TRBV5-1,TRBJ2-7,-,-,CASSLDGYEQYF,TGCGCCAGCAGCTTGGATGGTTACGAGCAGTACTTC
TRBV4-1,TRBJ2-6,-,-,CASSSPKSGANVLTF,TGCGCCAGCAGCTCGCCGAAATCCGGGGCCAACGTCCTGACTTTC
TRBV30,TRBJ2-1,-,TRBD1,CAWSTGAFVNEQFF,TGTGCCTGGAGTACAGGGGCTTTTGTCAATGAGCAGTTCTTC
TRBV30,TRBJ1-1,few,-,CAWRGKERTEAFF,TGTGCCTGGAGGGGGAAGGAACGCACTGAAGCTTTCTTT
TRBV4-2,TRBJ2-6,-,TRBD2,CASSQFLAGASGANVLTF,TGTGCCAGCAGCCAGTTTCTAGCGGGAGCATCAGGGGCCAACGTCCTGACTTTC
TRBV7-2,TRBJ2-1,-,-,CASSPGSYNEQFF,TGTGCCAGCAGCCCCGGATCGTACAATGAGCAGTTCTTC
TRBV30,TRBJ1-1,-,-,CAWSRRSLDTEAFF,TGTGCCTGGAGTCGGCGTTCCCTGGACACTGAAGCTTTCTTT
TRBV7-2,TRBJ1-4,few,TRBD1,CASSSRTGPEKLFF,TGTGCCAGCAGCTCAAGGACAGGGCCCGAAAAACTGTTTTTT
TRBV9,TRBJ2-3,few,-,CASSVDAGSTDTQYF,TGTGCCAGCAGCGTAGATGCGGGCAGCACAGATACGCAGTATTTT
TRBV4-2,TRBJ2-5,-,-,CASSQDRHGGETQYF,TGTGCCAGCAGCCAAGATCGACACGGAGGGGAGACCCAGTACTTC
TRBV2,TRBJ2-5,-,-,CASSDGQYFQGTQYF,TGTGCCAGCAGTGACGGACAGTACTTCCAAGGAACCCAGTACTTC
TRBV25-1,TRBJ2-7,-,TRBD2,CASSIGTSGISSYEQYF,TGTGCCAGCAGTATCGGGACTAGCGGGATCAGCTCCTACGAGCAGTACTTC
TRBV18,TRBJ2-5,-,TRBD1,CASSPVGTGETQYF,TGTGCCAGCTCACCTGTAGGGACAGGGGAGACCCAGTACTTC
TRBV30,TRBJ2-7,few,TRBD1,CAWTPGGNPYEQYF,TGTGCCTGGACTCCAGGGGGCAATCCCTACGAGCAGTACTTC
TRBV10-3,TRBJ2-1,-,TRBD2,CAIAWTSGRARDNEQFF,TGTGCCATCGCCTGGACTAGCGGGAGGGCACGCGACAATGAGCAGTTCTTC
TRBV4-1,TRBJ2-5,-,-,CASSQDHDPWAQETQYF,TGCGCCAGCAGCCAAGATCACGACCCCTGGGCCCAAGAGACCCAGTACTTC
TRBV29-1,TRBJ2-3,few,-,CSAGVDTQYF,TGCAGCGCAGGGGTAGATACGCAGTATTTT
TRBV13,TRBJ1-4,-,TRBD1,CASSLPGQQDEKLFF,TGTGCCAGCAGCTTACCGGGACAGCAAGATGAAAAACTGTTTTTT
TRBV30,TRBJ2-7,-,TRBD1,CAWSAPDRVVYEQYF,TGTGCCTGGAGTGCGCCGGACAGGGTCGTCTACGAGCAGTACTTC
TRBV6-1,TRBJ1-2,few,-,CASSEYPGLNYGYTF,TGTGCCAGCAGTGAATATCCGGGACTCAACTATGGCTACACCTTC
TRBV9,TRBJ2-3,-,-,CASSVRSVSGVGDTQYF,TGTGCCAGCAGCGTCAGGAGCGTATCAGGGGTGGGAGATACGCAGTATTTT
TRBV29-1,TRBJ2-5,few,TRBD1,CSVRGRGRETQYF,TGCAGCGTGAGGGGCAGGGGGCGAGAGACCCAGTACTTC
TRBV9,TRBJ2-3,few,-,CASRRAPSTDTQYF,TGTGCCAGCCGAAGGGCTCCTAGCACAGATACGCAGTATTTT
TRBV7-9,TRBJ2-1,-,-,CASSFRSPLLRQFF,TGTGCCAGCAGCTTTCGGTCCCCCCTCCTAAGGCAGTTCTTC
TRBV29-1,TRBJ2-5,-,TRBD1,CSVGTGEETQYF,TGCAGCGTTGGAACAGGGGAAGAGACCCAGTACTTC
TRBV5-1,TRBJ2-3,few,-,CASSLERLLVDTQYF,TGCGCCAGCAGCTTGGAGCGGTTGTTGGTTGATACGCAGTATTTT
TRBV29-1,TRBJ1-1,few,TRBD1,CSVAWQGAEAFF,TGCAGCGTAGCCTGGCAGGGGGCTGAAGCTTTCTTT
TRBV15,TRBJ2-1,-,-,CATSRDARVNEQFF,TGTGCCACCAGCAGAGATGCAAGGGTCAATGAGCAGTTCTTC
TRBV19,TRBJ2-1,few,-,CASSIDDLRNEQFF,TGTGCCAGTAGTATAGATGACCTCCGCAATGAGCAGTTCTTC
TRBV15,TRBJ2-7,-,TRBD2,CATSRPNLAGGTYEQYF,TGTGCCACCAGCAGACCCAACCTAGCGGGAGGAACCTACGAGCAGTACTTC